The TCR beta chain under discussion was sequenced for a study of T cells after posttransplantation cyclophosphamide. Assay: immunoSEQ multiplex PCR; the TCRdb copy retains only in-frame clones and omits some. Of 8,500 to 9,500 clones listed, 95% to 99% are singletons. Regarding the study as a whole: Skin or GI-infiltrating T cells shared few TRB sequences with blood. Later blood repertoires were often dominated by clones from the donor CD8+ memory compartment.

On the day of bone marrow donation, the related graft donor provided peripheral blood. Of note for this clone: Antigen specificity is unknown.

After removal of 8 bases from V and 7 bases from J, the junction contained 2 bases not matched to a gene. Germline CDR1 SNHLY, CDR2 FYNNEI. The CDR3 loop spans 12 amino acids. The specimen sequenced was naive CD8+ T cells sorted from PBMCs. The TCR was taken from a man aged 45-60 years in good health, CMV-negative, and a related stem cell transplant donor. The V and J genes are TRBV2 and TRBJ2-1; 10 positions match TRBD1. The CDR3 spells CASGTGANEQFF. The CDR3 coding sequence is TGTGCCAGCGGGACAGGGGCGAATGAGCAGTTCTTC.